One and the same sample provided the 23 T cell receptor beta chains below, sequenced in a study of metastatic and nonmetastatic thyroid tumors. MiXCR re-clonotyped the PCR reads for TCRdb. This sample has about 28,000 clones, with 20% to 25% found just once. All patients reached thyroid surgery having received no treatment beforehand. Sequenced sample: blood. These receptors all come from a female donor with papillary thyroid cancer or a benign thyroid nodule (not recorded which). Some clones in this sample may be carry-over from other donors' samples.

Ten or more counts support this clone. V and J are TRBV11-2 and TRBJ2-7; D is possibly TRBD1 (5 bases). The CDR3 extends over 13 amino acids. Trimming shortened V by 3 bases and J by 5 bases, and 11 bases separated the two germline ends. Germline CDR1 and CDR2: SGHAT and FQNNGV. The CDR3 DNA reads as TGTGCCAGCAGCTTGTCAGGGATCCACGAGCAGTACTTC. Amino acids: CASSLSGIHEQYF.

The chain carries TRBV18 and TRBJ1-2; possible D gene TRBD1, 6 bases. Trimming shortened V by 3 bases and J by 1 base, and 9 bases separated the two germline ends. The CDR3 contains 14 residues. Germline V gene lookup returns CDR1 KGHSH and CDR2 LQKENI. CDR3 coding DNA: TGTGCCAGCTCACCGGACAGCCTTAACTATGGCTACACCTTC. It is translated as CASSPDSLNYGYTF.

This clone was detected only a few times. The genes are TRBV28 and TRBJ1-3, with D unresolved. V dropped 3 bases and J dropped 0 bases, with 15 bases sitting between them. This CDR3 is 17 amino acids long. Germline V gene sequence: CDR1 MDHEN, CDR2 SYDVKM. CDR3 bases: TGTGCCAGCAGTTTGGTAAGGTCCGCGAGCTCTGGAAACACCATATATTTT. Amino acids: CASSLVRSASSGNTIYF.

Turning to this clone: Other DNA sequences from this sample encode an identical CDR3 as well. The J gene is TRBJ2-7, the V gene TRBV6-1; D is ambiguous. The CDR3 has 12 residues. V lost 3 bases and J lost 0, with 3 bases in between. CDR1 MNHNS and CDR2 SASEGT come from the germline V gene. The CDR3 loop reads CASSDGSYEQYF. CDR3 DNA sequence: TGTGCCAGCAGTGACGGCTCCTACGAGCAGTACTTC.

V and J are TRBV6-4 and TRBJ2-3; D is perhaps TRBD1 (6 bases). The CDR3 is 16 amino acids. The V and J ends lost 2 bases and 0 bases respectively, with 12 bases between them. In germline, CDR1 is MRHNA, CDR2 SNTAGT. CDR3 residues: CASSDEGDTSTDTQYF. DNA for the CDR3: TGTGCCAGCAGTGACGAGGGGGACACAAGCACAGATACGCAGTATTTT.

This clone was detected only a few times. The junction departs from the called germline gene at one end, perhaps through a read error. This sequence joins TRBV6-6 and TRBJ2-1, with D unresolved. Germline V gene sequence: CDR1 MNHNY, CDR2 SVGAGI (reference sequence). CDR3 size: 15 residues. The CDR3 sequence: CARSYAQSSYNEQFF. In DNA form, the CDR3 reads TGTGCCAGAAGTTACGCCCAAAGCTCATACAATGAGCAGTTCTTC.

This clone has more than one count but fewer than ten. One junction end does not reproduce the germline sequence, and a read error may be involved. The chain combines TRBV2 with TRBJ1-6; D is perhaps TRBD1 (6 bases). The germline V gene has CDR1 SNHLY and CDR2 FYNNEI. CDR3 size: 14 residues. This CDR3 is CASSEDRSNSPLHF. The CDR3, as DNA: TGTGCCAGCAGCGAAGACAGGAGTAATTCACCCCTCCACTTT.

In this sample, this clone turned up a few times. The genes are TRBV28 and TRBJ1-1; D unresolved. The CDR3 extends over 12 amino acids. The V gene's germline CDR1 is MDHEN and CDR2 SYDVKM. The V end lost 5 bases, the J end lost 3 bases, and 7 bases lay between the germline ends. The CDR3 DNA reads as TGTGCCAGCAGTCTCGATGACACTGAAGCTTTCTTT. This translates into CASSLDDTEAFF.

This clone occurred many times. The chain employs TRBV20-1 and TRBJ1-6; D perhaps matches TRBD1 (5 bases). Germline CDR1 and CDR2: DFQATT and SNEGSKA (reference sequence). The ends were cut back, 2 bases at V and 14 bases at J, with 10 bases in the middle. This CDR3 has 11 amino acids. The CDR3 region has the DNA TGCAGTGCTAGACCGGGACGAGCCCTCCACTTT. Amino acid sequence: CSARPGRALHF.

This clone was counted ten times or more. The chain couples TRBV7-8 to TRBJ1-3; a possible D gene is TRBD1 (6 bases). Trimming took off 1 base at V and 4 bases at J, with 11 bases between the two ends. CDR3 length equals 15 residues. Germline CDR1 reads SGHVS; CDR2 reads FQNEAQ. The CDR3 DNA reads TGTGCCAGCAGCTTAGAAGGGGGAATGGGAAACACCATATATTTT. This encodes CASSLEGGMGNTIYF.

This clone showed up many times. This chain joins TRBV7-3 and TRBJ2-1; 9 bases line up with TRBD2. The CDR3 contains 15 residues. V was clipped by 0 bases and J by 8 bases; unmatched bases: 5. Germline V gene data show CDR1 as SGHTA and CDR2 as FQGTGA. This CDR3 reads CASSLTRAGGDEQFF. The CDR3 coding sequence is TGTGCCAGCAGCTTAACTCGAGCGGGAGGTGATGAGCAGTTCTTC.

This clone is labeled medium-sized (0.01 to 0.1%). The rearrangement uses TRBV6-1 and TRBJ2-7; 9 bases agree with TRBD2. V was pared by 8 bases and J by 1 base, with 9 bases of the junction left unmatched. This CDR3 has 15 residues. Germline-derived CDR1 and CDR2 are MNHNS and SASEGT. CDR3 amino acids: CASLTLAGRSYEQYF. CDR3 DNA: TGTGCCAGCCTAACCCTAGCGGGGCGTTCCTACGAGCAGTACTTC.

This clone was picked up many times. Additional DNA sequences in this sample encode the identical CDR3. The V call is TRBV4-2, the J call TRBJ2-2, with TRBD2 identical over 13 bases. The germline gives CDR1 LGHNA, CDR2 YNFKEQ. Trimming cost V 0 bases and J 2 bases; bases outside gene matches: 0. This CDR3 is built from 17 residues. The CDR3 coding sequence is TGTGCCAGCAGCCAAGAGGGACTAGCGGGAAACACCGGGGAGCTGTTTTTT. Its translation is CASSQEGLAGNTGELFF.

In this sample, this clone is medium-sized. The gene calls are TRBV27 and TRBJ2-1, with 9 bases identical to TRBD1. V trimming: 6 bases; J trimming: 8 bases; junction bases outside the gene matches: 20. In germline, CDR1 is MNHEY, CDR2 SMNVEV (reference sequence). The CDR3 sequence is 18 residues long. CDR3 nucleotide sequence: TGTGCCAGCAGCTTACAAAAGACCGGGACAGGGTTTGTATATGAGCAGTTCTTC. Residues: CASSLQKTGTGFVYEQFF.

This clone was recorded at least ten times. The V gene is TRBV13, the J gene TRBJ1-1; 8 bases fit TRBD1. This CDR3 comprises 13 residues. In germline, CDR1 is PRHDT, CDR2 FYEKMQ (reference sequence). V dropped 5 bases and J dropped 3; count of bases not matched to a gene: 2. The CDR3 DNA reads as TGTGCCAGCAGCCACAGGGGGGACACTGAAGCTTTCTTT. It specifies CASSHRGDTEAFF.

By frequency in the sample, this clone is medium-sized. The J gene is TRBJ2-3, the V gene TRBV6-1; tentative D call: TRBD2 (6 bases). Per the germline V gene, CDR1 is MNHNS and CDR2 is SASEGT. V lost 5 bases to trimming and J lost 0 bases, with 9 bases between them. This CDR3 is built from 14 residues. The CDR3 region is CASSPSGSTDTQYF. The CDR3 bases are TGTGCCAGCAGTCCCAGCGGGAGCACAGATACGCAGTATTTT.

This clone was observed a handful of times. The CDR3 protein is CASSSGTVAPSEQYF. The CDR3 nucleotides are TGTGCCAGCAGTTCCGGGACAGTAGCGCCCAGCGAGCAGTACTTC. V gene TRBV2 combines with J gene TRBJ2-7, with 7 bases lining up with TRBD1. The junction had 13 bases not matched to a gene; V was cut back by 5 bases and J by 6 bases. The CDR3 has 15 amino acids. Germline CDR1 SNHLY, CDR2 FYNNEI.

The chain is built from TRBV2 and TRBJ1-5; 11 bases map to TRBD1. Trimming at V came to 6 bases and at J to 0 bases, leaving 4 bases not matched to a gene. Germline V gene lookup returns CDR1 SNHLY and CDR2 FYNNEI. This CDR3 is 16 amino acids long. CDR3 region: CASSAGTGGSNQPQHF. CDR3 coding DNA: TGTGCCAGCAGCGCCGGGACAGGGGGTAGCAATCAGCCCCAGCATTTT.

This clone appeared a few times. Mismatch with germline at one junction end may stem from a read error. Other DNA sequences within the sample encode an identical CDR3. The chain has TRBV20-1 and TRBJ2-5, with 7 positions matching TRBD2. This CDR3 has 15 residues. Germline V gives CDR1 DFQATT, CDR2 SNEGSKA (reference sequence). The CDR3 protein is CSARAPGAGRETQYF. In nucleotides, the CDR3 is TGCAGCGCTAGAGCCCCCGGGGCCGGGAGGGAGACCCAGTACTTC.

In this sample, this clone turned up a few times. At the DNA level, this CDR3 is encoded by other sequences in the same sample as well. CDR3 residues: CASSYTTGSDQPQHF. The DNA of the CDR3 is TGTGCCAGCAGTTATACAACAGGGTCTGACCAGCCCCAGCATTTT. The chain uses TRBV6-6 and TRBJ1-5; the D gene is possibly TRBD1 (6 bases). The germline V gene encodes CDR1 MNHNY and CDR2 SVGAGI (reference sequence). Trimming took 3 bases from V and 7 from J, leaving 16 bases between them. The CDR3 has 15 amino acids.

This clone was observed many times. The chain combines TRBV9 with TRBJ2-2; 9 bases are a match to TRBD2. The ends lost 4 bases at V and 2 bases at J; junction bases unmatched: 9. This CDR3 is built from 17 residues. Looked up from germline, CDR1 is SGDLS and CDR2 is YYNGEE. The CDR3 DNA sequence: TGTGCCAGCAGCCCCTCCGGGACTAGCCAAAACACCGGGGAGCTGTTTTTT. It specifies CASSPSGTSQNTGELFF. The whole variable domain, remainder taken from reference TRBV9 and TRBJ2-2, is DSGVTQTPKHLITATGQRVTLRCSPRSGDLSVYWYQQSLDQGLQFLIQYYNGEERAKGNILERFSAQQFPDLHSELNLSSLELGDSALYFCASSPSGTSQNTGELFFGEGSRLTVL.

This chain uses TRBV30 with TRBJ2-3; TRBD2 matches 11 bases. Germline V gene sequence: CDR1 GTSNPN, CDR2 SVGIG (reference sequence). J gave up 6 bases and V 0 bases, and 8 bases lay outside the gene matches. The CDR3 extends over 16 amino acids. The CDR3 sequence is CAWSVLLAGAGDTQYF. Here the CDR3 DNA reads TGTGCCTGGAGTGTACTACTAGCGGGGGCGGGGGATACGCAGTATTTT.

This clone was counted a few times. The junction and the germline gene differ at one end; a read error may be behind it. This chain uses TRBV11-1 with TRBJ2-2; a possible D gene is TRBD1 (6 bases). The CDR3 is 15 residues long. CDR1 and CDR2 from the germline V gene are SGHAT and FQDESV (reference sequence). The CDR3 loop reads CASSPSPQGTGDVIF. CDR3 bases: TGTGCCAGCAGCCCGTCGCCACAGGGCACCGGGGATGTGATTTTT.